The rows below give T cell receptor beta chains drawn from one sample of a study of T cells in Graves' hyperthyroidism and ophthalmopathy. In TCRdb, the multiplex PCR reads were re-called with MiXCR into one record per CDR3 protein. The sample holds 750,000 to 900,000 distinct CDR3 sequences, 38% seen once. Sequencing used blood. The receptors derive from a man younger than 35 with Graves' hyperthyroidism. CDR3s include the opening cysteine and the closing phenylalanine or tryptophan. Fields, in order: V gene, D gene, J gene, clone size, CDR3 protein, CDR3 DNA. D genes are given only for firm matches. A clone size is listed for some rows: how often the clone was seen (once, few, many), or a class if it is expanded.

TRBV9	.	TRBJ2-5	once	CASSPIGDRETQYF	TGTGCCAGCTCACCAATCGGGGATCGAGAGACCCAGTACTTC
TRBV6-1	.	TRBJ1-5	few	CASSLIGVNQPQHF	TGTGCCAGCAGCCTGATAGGGGTGAATCAGCCCCAGCATTTT
TRBV24-1	.	TRBJ1-1	once	CATSDPLLWETANTEAFF	TGTGCCACCAGTGATCCGCTCTTATGGGAGACGGCGAACACTGAAGCTTTCTTT
TRBV25-1	.	TRBJ1-5	.	CASSTRESNQPQHF	TGTGCCAGCAGCACCAGGGAGAGCAATCAGCCCCAGCATTTT
TRBV7-9	.	TRBJ2-6	.	CASSSGQGTEAF	TGCGCCAGCAGTTCGGGACAAGGCACTGAAGCTTTC
TRBV5-1	.	TRBJ1-2	.	CASSPPGQYYGYTF	TGCGCCAGCAGCCCCCCGGGCCAGTACTATGGCTACACCTTC
TRBV5-1	TRBD2	TRBJ2-5	few	CASSLWSSGSQETQYF	TGCGCCAGCAGCTTGTGGTCTAGCGGGAGCCAAGAGACCCAGTACTTC
TRBV6-1	TRBD1	TRBJ2-6	.	CASSVSTGDGANVLTF	TGTGCCAGCAGTGTTTCGACAGGGGATGGGGCCAACGTCCTGACTTTC
TRBV15	.	TRBJ2-7	many	CATSRDKGGRYEQYF	TGTGCCACCAGCAGAGACAAGGGGGGACGCTACGAGCAGTACTTC
TRBV6-5	.	TRBJ2-2	.	CASSYDGAGELFF	TGTGCCAGCAGTTACGACGGGGCCGGGGAGCTGTTTTTT
TRBV6-6	.	TRBJ2-5	few	CASRAQGTKETQYF	TGTGCCAGCAGGGCGCAGGGGACGAAAGAGACCCAGTACTTC
TRBV20-1	.	TRBJ1-6	many	CSATPSSYNSPLHF	TGCAGTGCTACTCCCAGCTCCTATAATTCACCCCTCCACTTT
TRBV6-6	.	TRBJ2-5	.	CASSSLNQETQYF	TGTGCCAGCAGTTCCCTCAATCAAGAGACCCAGTACTTC
TRBV20-1	TRBD1	TRBJ2-1	.	CSAREWDRGGNEQFF	TGCAGTGCTAGAGAGTGGGACAGGGGAGGGAATGAGCAGTTCTTC
TRBV2	TRBD1	TRBJ1-1	many	CASSFQGAKTEAFF	TGTGCCAGCAGTTTCCAGGGGGCAAAAACTGAAGCTTTCTTT
TRBV19	TRBD2	TRBJ2-7	few	CASSIVRGSSYEQYF	TGTGCCAGTAGTATAGTCCGCGGGAGCTCCTACGAGCAGTACTTC
TRBV9	.	TRBJ1-1	few	CSSSVEGGRGNTEAFF	TGTTCCAGCAGCGTAGAGGGGGGCAGGGGGAACACTGAAGCTTTCTTT
TRBV10-2	.	TRBJ2-5	many	CASTYGETQYF	TGCGCCAGCACCTACGGGGAGACCCAGTACTTC
TRBV13	.	TRBJ1-3	.	CASSPFDTGNTIYF	TGTGCCAGCAGTCCTTTTGATACTGGAAACACCATATATTTT
TRBV7-3	.	TRBJ2-7	.	CASSPGMDEQYF	TGTGCCAGCAGTCCCGGGATGGACGAGCAGTACTTC
TRBV11-3	.	TRBJ1-1	.	CASSPSSGNTEAFF	TGTGCCAGCAGCCCGAGCTCTGGGAACACTGAAGCTTTCTTT
TRBV19	.	TRBJ1-1	.	CASSTSGVVNTEAFF	TGTGCCAGTAGTACATCAGGGGTGGTGAACACTGAAGCTTTCTTT
TRBV29-1	.	TRBJ1-4	many	CSVEEGGHEKLFF	TGCAGCGTTGAAGAGGGTGGGCATGAAAAACTGTTTTTT
TRBV7-9	.	TRBJ1-5	few	CASSLGGDVWQVNQPQHF	TGTGCCAGCAGCTTAGGCGGCGATGTGTGGCAGGTAAATCAGCCCCAGCATTTT